This T cell receptor beta chain was observed in a study of T cells in Graves' hyperthyroidism and ophthalmopathy. RNA transcripts provided the source from which TCR beta CDR3 regions were amplified. RT-PCR in the first round (using the HTBI primer set) targeted the TCR CDR3. TCRdb re-called the multiplex PCR reads with MiXCR, one entry per CDR3 protein. The table includes about 540,000 distinct CDR3 sequences, 46% detected once. Germline CDR1 SGHVS, CDR2 FNYEAQ. V lost 5 bases and J lost 3, with 17 bases in between. This CDR3 contains 15 residues. Patients were aged 18 to 65, had disease duration under 2 months, and had newly diagnosed hyperthyroidism.

The sequence was obtained from a woman under 30 with Graves' hyperthyroidism. The chain carries TRBV7-6 and TRBJ2-7; no firm D call. Sequencing used peripheral blood or thyroid tissue (not recorded which). This CDR3 is CASSPVQNSFYEQYF. The CDR3 nucleotides are TGTGCCAGCAGCCCAGTCCAGAACAGTTTCTACGAGCAGTACTTC.